This TCR beta chain was profiled in a study of response to subunit inactivated influenza vaccine. General observations from the study: New T cells are recruited in small numbers by each seasonal influenza vaccination, according to the authors' suggestion.

This clonotype was found a few times. No antigen is known for it. One entry per CDR3 protein results from TCRdb running MiXCR on the RT-PCR reads. The data show 600,000 to 700,000 distinct CDR3 sequences, with 14% seen just once and 7.5% to 9% held by the top ten. Germline V CDR1 and CDR2: DFQATT, SNEGSKA (reference sequence). This CDR3 spans 17 amino acids. Trimming took 1 base from V and 0 from J, leaving 19 bases between them. Material: PBMCs from blood, obtained 14 to 15 days before vaccination. The clonotype was recovered from a man aged 45-65 years who received an inactivated influenza vaccine. The chain joins TRBV20-1 to TRBJ2-7; perhaps TRBD1 as D (6 bases). The CDR3 nucleotides read TGCAGTGCTAGAGGTGCCCCCGGGACATGGAGCTCCTACGAGCAGTACTTC. It is translated as CSARGAPGTWSSYEQYF.